A selection of T cell receptor beta chains follows, all from one sample in a study of blood T cell repertoires in COVID-19. Method: immunoSEQ multiplex PCR; TCRdb's copy keeps in-frame clones and lacks some. The table records approximately 170,000 clones, about 88% of them present only once. The specimen sequenced was PBMCs or T cells enriched from blood (not recorded which). The receptors here all came from a woman aged 18-29 years who had recovered from COVID-19. CDR3s include the opening cysteine and the closing phenylalanine or tryptophan. D genes are given only for firm matches. Where a row states a size, it is once, few, many or the class of an expanded clone; other rows omit it.

v_gene: TRBV4-2; abundance: NA; d_gene: NA; j_gene: TRBJ2-3; CDR3nt: TGTGCCAGCAGCCAAGAGCTCACAGAGCAGTATTTT; CDR3aa: CASSQELTEQYF
v_gene: TRBV27; abundance: NA; d_gene: NA; j_gene: TRBJ1-1; CDR3nt: TGTGCCAGCAGTTTTACAGGCATGAACACTGAAGCTTTCTTT; CDR3aa: CASSFTGMNTEAFF
v_gene: TRBV3-1/TRBV3-2; abundance: once; d_gene: TRBD2; j_gene: TRBJ2-5; CDR3nt: TGTGCCAGCAGCCATGATAGCGGGGCCCAAGAGACCCAGTACTTC; CDR3aa: CASSHDSGAQETQYF
v_gene: TRBV5-4; abundance: NA; d_gene: TRBD2; j_gene: TRBJ2-1; CDR3nt: TGTGCCAGCAGCTTGGGACTAGCGGGACCATCCTACAATGAGCAGTTCTTC; CDR3aa: CASSLGLAGPSYNEQFF
v_gene: TRBV9; abundance: NA; d_gene: NA; j_gene: TRBJ1-3; CDR3nt: TGTGCCAGCAGCCCACAGGGATCTGGAAACACCATATATTTT; CDR3aa: CASSPQGSGNTIYF
v_gene: TRBV5-5; abundance: NA; d_gene: NA; j_gene: TRBJ2-7; CDR3nt: TGTGCCAGCAGCTTGGCCCAGGGCTACGAGCAGTACTTC; CDR3aa: CASSLAQGYEQYF
v_gene: TRBV28; abundance: few; d_gene: NA; j_gene: TRBJ1-5; CDR3nt: TGTGCCAGCAGTCCGGAGGTAATAGACCAGCATTTT; CDR3aa: CASSPEVIDQHF
v_gene: TRBV28; abundance: NA; d_gene: NA; j_gene: TRBJ2-7; CDR3nt: TGTGCCAGCAGTTTACAGGGCCCCTTTTTCTTC; CDR3aa: CASSLQGPFFF
v_gene: TRBV5-1; abundance: NA; d_gene: TRBD2; j_gene: TRBJ2-2; CDR3nt: TGCGCCAGCAGCCGACTAGCGGGTTCCACCGGGGAGCTGTTTTTT; CDR3aa: CASSRLAGSTGELFF
v_gene: TRBV28; abundance: NA; d_gene: NA; j_gene: TRBJ2-7; CDR3nt: TGTGCCAGCAGTTTCCCGGGTTCCTACGAGCAGTACTTC; CDR3aa: CASSFPGSYEQYF
v_gene: TRBV29-1; abundance: NA; d_gene: TRBD1; j_gene: TRBJ1-1; CDR3nt: TGCAGCGTTGAAAAGTTTGCAGGGGGCAACACTGAAGCTTTCTTT; CDR3aa: CSVEKFAGGNTEAFF
v_gene: TRBV3-1/TRBV3-2; abundance: NA; d_gene: TRBD1; j_gene: TRBJ2-6; CDR3nt: TGTGCCAGCAGCCAGCCGACAGGGGGCGGCTCTGGGGCCAACGTCCTGACTTTC; CDR3aa: CASSQPTGGGSGANVLTF
v_gene: TRBV10-3; abundance: NA; d_gene: NA; j_gene: TRBJ1-2; CDR3nt: TGTGCCATCAGTGGAAACAGGGATGGCTACACCTTC; CDR3aa: CAISGNRDGYTF
v_gene: TRBV5-4; abundance: NA; d_gene: TRBD1; j_gene: TRBJ1-1; CDR3nt: TGTGCCAGCAGCTTGGCCCTCGGACAGGGGGCATCTGAAGCTTTCTTT; CDR3aa: CASSLALGQGASEAFF
v_gene: TRBV5-8; abundance: NA; d_gene: TRBD1; j_gene: TRBJ2-7; CDR3nt: TGTGCCAGCAGCTTCCGGGACAGGGACTACGAGCAGTACTTC; CDR3aa: CASSFRDRDYEQYF
v_gene: TRBV6-5; abundance: few; d_gene: NA; j_gene: TRBJ2-7; CDR3nt: TGTGCCAGCAGCCGAAACCTAGCGAGGGCCTACGAGCAGTACTTC; CDR3aa: CASSRNLARAYEQYF
v_gene: TRBV11-2; abundance: NA; d_gene: TRBD1; j_gene: TRBJ1-4; CDR3nt: TGTGCCAGCAGCGGCACCGGGACAGGGGATGAAAAACTGTTTTTT; CDR3aa: CASSGTGTGDEKLFF
v_gene: TRBV2; abundance: NA; d_gene: NA; j_gene: TRBJ1-4; CDR3nt: TGTGCCAGCCTTCAGGGCAGGTTCGATGAAAAACTGTTTTTT; CDR3aa: CASLQGRFDEKLFF
v_gene: TRBV7-7; abundance: NA; d_gene: NA; j_gene: TRBJ1-6; CDR3nt: TGTGCTAGAGAGTATCTACCCCTCCACTTT; CDR3aa: CAREYLPLHF
v_gene: TRBV12-3/TRBV12-4; abundance: NA; d_gene: NA; j_gene: TRBJ2-1; CDR3nt: TGTGCCAGCAGTTTATCCCACTTGCCCCCCCAGTTCTTC; CDR3aa: CASSLSHLPPQFF
v_gene: TRBV2; abundance: NA; d_gene: NA; j_gene: TRBJ1-2; CDR3nt: TGTGCCAGCAGTGGGTTACGGGACTATGGCTACACCTTC; CDR3aa: CASSGLRDYGYTF
v_gene: TRBV14; abundance: NA; d_gene: TRBD2; j_gene: TRBJ2-7; CDR3nt: TGTGCCAGCAGCCTGGGACTAGCGGGCGCCTACGAGCAGTACTTC; CDR3aa: CASSLGLAGAYEQYF
v_gene: TRBV4-3; abundance: NA; d_gene: NA; j_gene: TRBJ1-1; CDR3nt: TGCGCCAGCAGCCAGAAGCCGGGCACTGAAGCTTTCTTT; CDR3aa: CASSQKPGTEAFF
v_gene: TRBV15; abundance: NA; d_gene: TRBD1; j_gene: TRBJ1-6; CDR3nt: TGTGCCACCAGCACGGACAGGGGGCATAATTCACCCCTCCACTTT; CDR3aa: CATSTDRGHNSPLHF
v_gene: TRBV12-3/TRBV12-4; abundance: NA; d_gene: NA; j_gene: TRBJ2-5; CDR3nt: TGTGCCAGCAGTTTAGGTTTTCGGGAGACCCAGTACTTC; CDR3aa: CASSLGFRETQYF
v_gene: TRBV2; abundance: NA; d_gene: NA; j_gene: TRBJ1-1; CDR3nt: TGTGCCAGGGAACAGGGAAAGAACACTGAAGCTTTCTTT; CDR3aa: CAREQGKNTEAFF
v_gene: TRBV28; abundance: NA; d_gene: NA; j_gene: TRBJ1-2; CDR3nt: TGTGCCAGCAGTTTAGACACTAACTATGGCTACACCTTC; CDR3aa: CASSLDTNYGYTF
v_gene: TRBV6-2/TRBV6-3; abundance: few; d_gene: TRBD2; j_gene: TRBJ2-5; CDR3nt: TGTGCCAGCAGTGCCGGGGGGGACCAGACCCAGTACTTC; CDR3aa: CASSAGGDQTQYF
v_gene: TRBV2; abundance: NA; d_gene: NA; j_gene: TRBJ1-1; CDR3nt: TGTGCCAGCAGTAGGGGACAGAACACTGAAGCTTTCTTT; CDR3aa: CASSRGQNTEAFF
v_gene: TRBV15; abundance: NA; d_gene: NA; j_gene: TRBJ2-1; CDR3nt: TGTGCCACCAGCAGACAGGGGCGAAACTCCTACAATGAGCAGTTCTTC; CDR3aa: CATSRQGRNSYNEQFF
v_gene: TRBV11-1; abundance: NA; d_gene: NA; j_gene: TRBJ1-4; CDR3nt: TGTGCCAGCAGCTTCCGGAGGAGTGAAAAACTGTTTTTT; CDR3aa: CASSFRRSEKLFF
v_gene: TRBV18; abundance: few; d_gene: NA; j_gene: TRBJ1-1; CDR3nt: TGTGCCAGCTCACCCTCTGGCAGGTTCACTGAAGCTTTCTTT; CDR3aa: CASSPSGRFTEAFF
v_gene: TRBV11-2; abundance: NA; d_gene: NA; j_gene: TRBJ2-1; CDR3nt: TGTGCCAGCGGCCCCGGGGGAGCGGGTGAGCAGTTCTTC; CDR3aa: CASGPGGAGEQFF
v_gene: TRBV21-1; abundance: NA; d_gene: NA; j_gene: TRBJ2-7; CDR3nt: TGTGCCAGCAGCTCCCATCGACTAGCGGGAGTTCACGAGCAGTACTTC; CDR3aa: CASSSHRLAGVHEQYF
v_gene: TRBV6-1; abundance: NA; d_gene: NA; j_gene: TRBJ1-2; CDR3nt: TGTGCCAGCAGTGAATCCCCCCAGGGGAACTATGGCTACACCTTC; CDR3aa: CASSESPQGNYGYTF
v_gene: TRBV6-6; abundance: NA; d_gene: NA; j_gene: TRBJ2-7; CDR3nt: TGTGCCAGCAGTTCCCCGGACAGTCGCTCCTACGAGCAGTACTTC; CDR3aa: CASSSPDSRSYEQYF
v_gene: TRBV27; abundance: NA; d_gene: TRBD2; j_gene: TRBJ2-1; CDR3nt: TGTGCCAGCAGCTCGACTAGCGGGAGTCGGGGGGCCTACAATGAGCAGTTCTTC; CDR3aa: CASSSTSGSRGAYNEQFF
v_gene: TRBV3-1/TRBV3-2; abundance: NA; d_gene: TRBD1; j_gene: TRBJ1-6; CDR3nt: TGTGCCAGCAGCCGGAATCCCGGGACAGGCGGCTCACCCCTCCACTTT; CDR3aa: CASSRNPGTGGSPLHF
v_gene: TRBV19; abundance: NA; d_gene: NA; j_gene: TRBJ1-5; CDR3nt: TGTGCCAGTAGCGACAGTACCAATCAGCCCCAGCATTTT; CDR3aa: CASSDSTNQPQHF
v_gene: TRBV5-1; abundance: NA; d_gene: TRBD2; j_gene: TRBJ2-5; CDR3nt: TGCGCCAGCAGCGGGGGACTAGCGGCCCAAGAGACCCAGTACTTC; CDR3aa: CASSGGLAAQETQYF
v_gene: TRBV28; abundance: few; d_gene: TRBD1; j_gene: TRBJ2-5; CDR3nt: TGTGCCAGCAGCCCATCCGGGACAGGGCGGGGGACCCAGTACTTC; CDR3aa: CASSPSGTGRGTQYF
v_gene: TRBV6-5; abundance: NA; d_gene: NA; j_gene: TRBJ1-1; CDR3nt: TGTGCCAGCAGTCCGACAGTCATGAACACTGAAGCTTTCTTT; CDR3aa: CASSPTVMNTEAFF
v_gene: TRBV7-3; abundance: NA; d_gene: TRBD2; j_gene: TRBJ2-1; CDR3nt: TGTGCCAGCAGCTTAAAACCGTCCTCGCGCGGGAGGGCCTATGAGCAGTTCTTC; CDR3aa: CASSLKPSSRGRAYEQFF
v_gene: TRBV6-5; abundance: NA; d_gene: NA; j_gene: TRBJ1-2; CDR3nt: TGTGCCAGCAGTTACTCGATGGGGCGCAGTGGCTACACCTTC; CDR3aa: CASSYSMGRSGYTF
v_gene: TRBV20-1; abundance: NA; d_gene: NA; j_gene: TRBJ1-2; CDR3nt: TGCAGTGCCCCGGACACCTATGGCTACACCTTC; CDR3aa: CSAPDTYGYTF
v_gene: TRBV6-1; abundance: few; d_gene: NA; j_gene: TRBJ2-3; CDR3nt: TGTGCCAGCAGTGATAAGCGAGATACGCAGTATTTT; CDR3aa: CASSDKRDTQYF
v_gene: TRBV11-2; abundance: NA; d_gene: TRBD1; j_gene: TRBJ1-1; CDR3nt: TGTGCCAGCAGCTTAGTGGGCGACAGGGGGCTTTCGAACACTGAAGCTTTCTTT; CDR3aa: CASSLVGDRGLSNTEAFF
v_gene: TRBV27; abundance: once; d_gene: TRBD2; j_gene: TRBJ2-1; CDR3nt: TGTGCCAGCAGTTGGGGACTAGCGGGTGAGCAGTTCTTC; CDR3aa: CASSWGLAGEQFF
v_gene: TRBV7-9; abundance: once; d_gene: NA; j_gene: TRBJ2-7; CDR3nt: TGTGCCAGCAGCCCCCTGGAGTTTACCTACGAGCAGTACTTC; CDR3aa: CASSPLEFTYEQYF
v_gene: TRBV5-4; abundance: NA; d_gene: TRBD2; j_gene: TRBJ2-7; CDR3nt: TGTGCCAGCAGCTTCGGCGGGAGACCCTACGAGCAGTACTTC; CDR3aa: CASSFGGRPYEQYF
v_gene: TRBV12-5; abundance: NA; d_gene: NA; j_gene: TRBJ2-1; CDR3nt: TGTGCTAGTGGTTTGGGCGGTGGCAATGAGCAGTTCTTC; CDR3aa: CASGLGGGNEQFF
v_gene: TRBV2; abundance: NA; d_gene: NA; j_gene: TRBJ1-6; CDR3nt: TGTGCCAGCAGTGAAGCTCACCTCGGGTATTCACCCCTCCACTTT; CDR3aa: CASSEAHLGYSPLHF
v_gene: TRBV4-2; abundance: NA; d_gene: TRBD2; j_gene: TRBJ2-1; CDR3nt: TGTGCCAGCAGCCAATACACTAGCGGCAGCCTCTACAATGAGCAGTTCTTC; CDR3aa: CASSQYTSGSLYNEQFF
v_gene: TRBV28; abundance: NA; d_gene: TRBD2; j_gene: TRBJ2-7; CDR3nt: TGTGCCAGCAGACTGACTAGCGGGAGCGAGCAGTACTTC; CDR3aa: CASRLTSGSEQYF